These 25 T cell receptor beta chains share one sample of origin, sequenced in a study of blood T cell repertoires in COVID-19. Sequencing used immunoSEQ multiplex PCR; TCRdb keeps in-frame clones, though not all of them. This sample has 360,000 or so clones, with over 80% found just once. Source material: PBMCs or T cells enriched from blood (not recorded which). The receptors stem from a woman between 50 and 59 years old who had recovered from COVID-19.

As DNA, the CDR3 is TGTGCCTGGAGTGGTGGAGCCTCGGGTCCCTACGAGCAGTACTTC. Amino acids: CAWSGGASGPYEQYF. The rearrangement uses TRBV30 and TRBJ2-7; no definite D call. V lost 1 base, J lost 2 bases, and 15 bases lay in between. CDR3 length: 15 residues. Germline CDR1 is GTSNPN and CDR2 is SVGIG (reference sequence).

This clone was counted a single time. V is TRBV7-9 and J is TRBJ1-5; TRBD1 matches at 8 bases. The CDR3 loop spans 13 amino acids. Germline assignment: CDR1 SEHNR and CDR2 FQNEAQ (reference sequence). Trimming removed 6 bases from V and 5 bases from J; junction bases left unmatched: 3. In DNA, the CDR3 is TGTGCCAGCAGTACAGGGGGGGATCAGCCCCAGCATTTT. This gives the protein CASSTGGDQPQHF.

This chain links TRBV5-5 with TRBJ1-3; D is possibly TRBD1 (6 bases). V gave up 3 bases and J gave up 0 bases, with 16 bases separating them. This CDR3 has 17 residues. Germline-derived CDR1 and CDR2 are SGHKS and YYEKEE (reference sequence). The CDR3 spells CASSSLRGGSSGNTIYF. CDR3 nucleotides: TGTGCCAGCAGCTCGCTGAGGGGGGGGAGCTCTGGAAACACCATATATTTT.

This chain uses TRBV3-1 (or the pseudogene TRBV3-2) with TRBJ1-2; TRBD1 matches 9 bases. V lost 4 bases to trimming and J lost 1 base; unmatched junction nucleotides: 25. This CDR3 comprises 22 residues. Germline CDR1 and CDR2: LGHDT and YNNKEL (reference sequence). The CDR3 protein is CASSLQGARDTSDGNLNYGYTF. The CDR3 region has the DNA TGTGCCAGCAGCCTACAGGGGGCGAGGGATACATCCGACGGAAATCTTAACTATGGCTACACCTTC.

V and J are TRBV9 and TRBJ2-6; D is ambiguous. CDR1 and CDR2 (germline): SGDLS, YYNGEE. Trimming left V 4 bases short and J 2 bases short, with 10 bases between. The CDR3 is 15 residues long. This CDR3 is CASSPRDPGANVLTF. DNA of the CDR3: TGTGCCAGCAGCCCTAGAGATCCTGGGGCCAACGTCCTGACTTTC.

This chain links TRBV7-3 with TRBJ2-1, with 11 bases fitting TRBD2. This CDR3 is built from 15 residues. Germline loops: CDR1 SGHTA, CDR2 FQGTGA. With 3 bases clipped from V and 8 bases from J, the junction kept 6 bases outside the gene matches. The CDR3 is CASSFRLAGSDEQFF. The CDR3 bases are TGTGCCAGCAGCTTCCGACTAGCGGGATCAGATGAGCAGTTCTTC.

The chain employs TRBV7-2 and TRBJ1-1, with unresolved D. V lost 1 base and J lost 4, with 7 bases in between. Germline V gene data show CDR1 as SGHTA and CDR2 as FQGNSA. The CDR3 totals 13 residues. This CDR3 reads CASSLGASTEAFF. In DNA, the CDR3 is TGTGCCAGCAGCTTAGGAGCGAGCACTGAAGCTTTCTTT.

The chain carries TRBV7-2 and TRBJ1-2; D might be TRBD1 (5 bases). Germline loops: CDR1 SGHTA, CDR2 FQGNSA. This CDR3 spans 15 amino acids. The V end was cut by 1 base, the J end by 8 bases, with 17 bases between. Written as DNA, the CDR3 is TGTGCCAGCAGCTTAGATAGGAGCAGGGTGGAGGGCTACACCTTC. Translated, it gives CASSLDRSRVEGYTF. Combining the CDR3 with reference TRBV7-2 and TRBJ1-2 gives the whole variable domain GAGVSQSPSNKVTEKGKDVELRCDPISGHTALYWYRQSLGQGLEFLIYFQGNSAPDKSGLPSDRFSAERTGGSVSTLTIQRTQQEDSAVYLCASSLDRSRVEGYTFGSGTRLTVV.

Points on this clone: One junction end does not reproduce the germline sequence, and a read error may be involved. This chain links TRBV12-3 or TRBV12-4 with TRBJ2-7; no clear D. CDR3 length equals 13 residues. The DNA for the CDR3 is TGTGCCAGCAGTTTAGGTAGACACCTCCGGTATTTTTTC. It codes for CASSLGRHLRYFF.

The chain couples TRBV29-1 to TRBJ1-4; 7 positions agree with TRBD1. Per the germline V gene, CDR1 is SQVTM and CDR2 is ANQGSEA. V lost 1 base, J lost 6 bases, and 2 bases stayed unmatched. The CDR3 runs 13 residues. For the CDR3, the DNA is TGCAGCGTTGAAGGAGGGGGCGATGAAAAACTGTTTTTT. This sequence encodes CSVEGGGDEKLFF.

The chain recombines TRBV7-2 with TRBJ1-4; D gene ambiguous. Trimming took 1 base from V and 0 from J, leaving 9 bases between them. Germline V lookup: CDR1 SGHTA, CDR2 FQGNSA. The CDR3 has 16 amino acids. The CDR3 protein is CASSLGGTATNEKLFF. The CDR3 DNA sequence: TGTGCCAGCAGCTTAGGAGGAACGGCAACTAATGAAAAACTGTTTTTT.

V and J are TRBV10-3 and TRBJ2-7; a weak D match, TRBD2 (7 bases). Deletions cut 0 bases from V and 7 bases from J, with 22 bases between. The CDR3 has 17 amino acids. The V gene's germline CDR1 is ENHRY and CDR2 SYGVKD. The CDR3 nucleotides are TGTGCCATCAGTGAGTCGGTGGTAGCGGGCGTTAGGGGGGAGCAGTACTTC. Its translation is CAISESVVAGVRGEQYF.

The rearrangement uses TRBV29-1 and TRBJ2-1, with 13 bases lining up with TRBD2. The CDR3 is made up of 17 amino acids. V was pared by 0 bases and J by 10 bases, with 12 bases of the junction left unmatched. Per germline, CDR1 SQVTM and CDR2 ANQGSEA. The CDR3 here is CSVEEYRGLAGAQEQFF. The CDR3 nucleotides read TGCAGCGTTGAAGAATACCGAGGACTAGCGGGAGCACAGGAGCAGTTCTTC.

This clone was observed once. The gene calls are TRBV5-4 and TRBJ2-7, with 13 positions matching TRBD2. Trimming took 4 bases from V and 5 from J; bases not matched to a gene: 15. Germline V CDR1 and CDR2: SGHNT, YYREEE (reference sequence). This CDR3 region has 18 residues. CDR3: CASSGGLAGDRGGHEQYF. CDR3 coding DNA: TGTGCCAGCAGCGGAGGACTAGCGGGAGACAGGGGCGGTCACGAGCAGTACTTC.

The rearrangement uses TRBV9 and TRBJ2-3; D might be TRBD2 (6 bases). Germline lookup yields CDR1 SGDLS and CDR2 YYNGEE. The CDR3 covers 16 residues. V lost 0 bases to trimming and J lost 6 bases, with 17 bases between them. CDR3 loop: CASSVAPGVIMDTQYF. The CDR3 DNA sequence: TGTGCCAGCAGCGTAGCTCCGGGGGTGATTATGGATACGCAGTATTTT.

J is TRBJ1-6 and V is TRBV15; perhaps TRBD1 as D (5 bases). This CDR3 has 16 amino acids. The V gene lost 3 bases and the J gene lost 7 bases, with 16 bases spanning the gap. CDR1 and CDR2 (germline): LNHNV, YYDKDF (reference sequence). The CDR3 loop reads CATSRGLGGGNSPLHF. For the CDR3, the DNA is TGTGCCACCAGCAGGGGGCTGGGGGGAGGGAATTCACCCCTCCACTTT.

CDR3 residues: CASSQGQGNTEAFF. The CDR3 DNA follows: TGTGCCAGCAGCCAAGGACAGGGGAACACTGAAGCTTTCTTT. The chain uses TRBV14 and TRBJ1-1, with 7 bases that match TRBD1. The length of the CDR3 is 14 residues. In germline, CDR1 is SGHDN, CDR2 FVKESK. V was pared by 1 base and J by 1 base, with 0 bases of the junction left unmatched.

The genes are TRBV4-2 and TRBJ1-2; TRBD1 matches at 7 bases. The CDR3 runs to 15 residues. Trimming took 6 bases from V and 5 from J; bases not matched to a gene: 12. Germline assignment: CDR1 LGHNA and CDR2 YNFKEQ. CDR3 region: CASRAARGQDYGYTF. DNA for the CDR3: TGTGCCAGCAGGGCGGCGAGGGGGCAGGATTATGGCTACACCTTC.

The chain has TRBV7-9 and TRBJ1-2, with 10 bases fitting TRBD1. The CDR3 runs to 15 residues. The germline CDR1 and CDR2 sequences are SEHNR and FQNEAQ (reference sequence). Trimming took 4 bases from V and 7 from J; bases not matched to a gene: 9. The CDR3 reads CASSSTAGTGVGYTF. The CDR3 region has the DNA TGTGCCAGCAGCTCTACAGCCGGGACAGGGGTTGGCTACACCTTC.

A few counts support this clone. The chain couples TRBV7-2 to TRBJ2-7; D perhaps matches TRBD1 (6 bases). The CDR3 contains 15 residues. V shed 5 bases and J shed 4 bases, with 18 bases lying between them. CDR1 and CDR2 (germline): SGHTA, FQGNSA. This chain's CDR3 is CASSTQGSIGYEQYF. The CDR3 coding sequence is TGTGCCAGCAGCACTCAGGGGAGTATCGGGTACGAGCAGTACTTC.

This chain connects TRBV19 to TRBJ2-1; TRBD2 aligns across 8 bases. J was trimmed by 8 bases and V by 7 bases; bases with no gene match: 10. The CDR3 runs to 14 residues. The germline V gene encodes CDR1 LNHDA and CDR2 SQIVND (reference sequence). The CDR3 nucleotides read TGTGCCAGTAAGGTAGCGGGGCAAACTTATGAGCAGTTCTTC. Translation: CASKVAGQTYEQFF.

The rearrangement joins TRBV3-1 (or the pseudogene TRBV3-2) to TRBJ1-2; no reliable D call. The ends were cut back, 1 base at V and 4 bases at J, with 16 bases in the middle. Germline V gives CDR1 LGHDT, CDR2 YNNKEL (reference sequence). The CDR3 runs 16 residues. The CDR3 region has the DNA TGTGCCAGCAGCCAAGGGGCAGGCTTCCTATCCTATGGCTACACCTTC. It specifies CASSQGAGFLSYGYTF.

The chain has TRBV27 and TRBJ2-2; D is perhaps TRBD2 (6 bases). Trimming removed 6 bases from V and 5 bases from J, with 19 bases in between. Germline V gene lookup returns CDR1 MNHEY and CDR2 SMNVEV (reference sequence). CDR3 length equals 16 residues. CDR3 nucleotides: TGTGCCAGCAGGACCCTGGACTATCCAAGGACCGGGGAGCTGTTTTTT. This codes for CASRTLDYPRTGELFF.

The V and J genes are TRBV19 and TRBJ2-7; tentative D call: TRBD2 (6 bases). CDR3 length equals 13 residues. V was trimmed by 4 bases and J by 5 bases, leaving 12 bases between them. Germline CDR1 and CDR2: LNHDA and SQIVND (reference sequence). The CDR3 protein is CASSSRERHEQYF. In DNA, the CDR3 is TGTGCCAGTAGTAGCCGGGAGAGACACGAGCAGTACTTC.

V gene TRBV12-3 or TRBV12-4 combines with J gene TRBJ2-7; D remains ambiguous. The length of the CDR3 is 12 residues. V was pared by 6 bases and J by 7 bases, with 13 bases between. The CDR3 bases are TGTGCCAGCAGCTACTATGCGAGGGAGCAGTACTTC. It translates to CASSYYAREQYF.